The present entry profiles one T cell receptor beta chain with its context. CDR1 is SGHNT, CDR2 YYREEE, per germline (reference sequence). The CDR3 sequence is 12 residues long. V was pared by 3 bases and J by 3 bases, with 7 bases between. These data are taken from a study of cytomegalovirus exposure and HLA in healthy donors. About the study: In terms of ancestry, the Caucasian-associated cluster contained roughly 80% of the approximately 400 genotyped donors.

Amplification used 60 Vbeta primers and 13 Jbeta primers. Profiling relied on immunoSEQ multiplex PCR, and the TCRdb table lists in-frame clones only, not all of them. The table for this sample gives around 110,000 clones. The material sequenced was PBMCs. This chain uses TRBV5-4 with TRBJ2-7; D gene ambiguous. The TCR comes from a man in his forties in good health and CMV-seropositive. The CDR3 is CASSWNYYEQYF. In DNA form, the CDR3 reads TGTGCCAGCAGCTGGAACTACTACGAGCAGTACTTC.